This passage covers 24 T cell receptor beta chains from one sample sequenced in a study of monozygotic twins with inflammatory bowel disease. TCRdb reprocessed the 5' RACE reads, with one entry per CDR3 protein and no DNA. This sample's table reports approximately 160,000 distinct CDR3 sequences. Sequencing was performed on blood. All receptors derive from a human donor with ulcerative colitis or Crohn's disease, or a healthy co-twin of an affected twin (not recorded which).

The chain uses TRBV18 and TRBJ2-1; without DNA, the TCRdb call of TRBD2 cannot be checked. Germline V gene data show CDR1 as KGHSH and CDR2 as LQKENI. This CDR3 contains 15 residues. The CDR3 region is CASSPTSGRSPEQFF.

The chain couples TRBV6-1 to TRBJ2-1; the TCRdb call, TRBD2, lacks DNA for checking. This CDR3 has 16 residues. Germline CDR1 reads MNHNS; CDR2 reads SASEGT. The CDR3 sequence is CASSSGGRAQYNEQFF.

The chain couples TRBV7-2 to TRBJ1-2; TCRdb proposes TRBD1, but this gene call is untestable without DNA. This CDR3 comprises 16 residues. Looked up from germline, CDR1 is SGHTA and CDR2 is FQGNSA. The CDR3: CASSPPAKDRLGGYTF. Full variable domain (missing parts from reference TRBV7-2 and TRBJ1-2): GAGVSQSPSNKVTEKGKDVELRCDPISGHTALYWYRQSLGQGLEFLIYFQGNSAPDKSGLPSDRFSAERTGGSVSTLTIQRTQQEDSAVYLCASSPPAKDRLGGYTFGSGTRLTVV.

The chain joins TRBV12-3 or TRBV12-4 to TRBJ2-1; TCRdb names TRBD1, which stays unverified in the absence of DNA. The CDR3 length is 15 residues. CDR3: CASSRRATAYNEQFF.

The V and J genes are TRBV9 and TRBJ2-5; TCRdb reports TRBD2, a call that lacks DNA to check it against. Germline V gene lookup returns CDR1 SGDLS and CDR2 YYNGEE. The CDR3 length is 16 residues. The CDR3 is CASSVGLVGDRETQYF.

The CDR3 loop is CASSEQSGAKTQYF. The V gene is TRBV6-1, the J gene TRBJ2-5; the TRBD1 assignment by TCRdb is unverifiable without DNA. This CDR3 comprises 14 residues. The germline V gene has CDR1 MNHNS and CDR2 SASEGT.

J is TRBJ1-5 and V is TRBV20-1; TCRdb outputs TRBD1, but without DNA this stays unchecked. The CDR3 has 15 residues. Germline V gene lookup returns CDR1 DFQATT and CDR2 SNEGSKA (reference sequence). CDR3 sequence: CSARATRTSGQPQHF.

The genes are TRBV5-1 and TRBJ1-5; TCRdb reports TRBD1, a call that lacks DNA to check it against. This CDR3 region has 14 residues. Germline CDR1 is SGHRS and CDR2 is YFSETQ. The CDR3 loop reads CASSLQGQGQPQHF.

This sequence joins TRBV27 and TRBJ2-5. The CDR3 sequence is 15 residues long. Germline V gives CDR1 MNHEY, CDR2 SMNVEV (reference sequence). CDR3 sequence reads: CASSLRSWGWETQYF.

This rearrangement joins TRBV15 to TRBJ2-3; TCRdb lists TRBD1, though no DNA is available to test this call. CDR3 length equals 15 residues. From germline, CDR1 is LNHNV and CDR2 YYDKDF (reference sequence). CDR3 protein: CATSRPRQGGDTQYF.

The chain joins TRBV6-5 to TRBJ2-1; TCRdb designates TRBD1, a call that cannot be tested without DNA. The CDR3 has 17 amino acids. Germline V gene sequence: CDR1 MNHEY, CDR2 SVGAGI. The CDR3 loop is CASSYANTGVSRNEQFF.

V usage is TRBV5-1 and J usage is TRBJ1-6. This CDR3 spans 14 amino acids. The germline V gene has CDR1 SGHRS and CDR2 YFSETQ. CDR3 residues: CASSVDRSGSPLHF.

CDR3 amino acids: CASTDWTGGGYGYTF. This chain connects TRBV6-1 to TRBJ1-2; TCRdb gives TRBD1 as the D gene, but with no DNA this cannot be confirmed. This CDR3 has 15 residues. Germline assignment: CDR1 MNHNS and CDR2 SASEGT.

The chain links TRBV5-1 to TRBJ1-5. The CDR3 is 14 residues long. CDR1 and CDR2 from the germline V gene are SGHRS and YFSETQ. CDR3 region: CASSLGVLNQPQHF.

The gene calls are TRBV5-1 and TRBJ2-1. CDR1 SGHRS and CDR2 YFSETQ come from the germline V gene. CDR3 length: 17 amino acids. CDR3 amino acids: CASSMTSGKRIYNEQFF.

This chain joins TRBV10-2 and TRBJ2-7; TCRdb lists TRBD1, though no DNA is available to test this call. In germline, CDR1 is WSHSY, CDR2 SAAADI. The CDR3 sequence is 13 residues long. The CDR3 loop is CASRDTGTHEQYF.

The chain joins TRBV11-2 to TRBJ2-5. CDR1 is SGHAT, CDR2 FQNNGV, per germline. The CDR3 sequence is 14 residues long. The CDR3 spells CASSLADLQETQYF.

This chain joins TRBV28 and TRBJ2-3; as DNA is missing, the TRBD1 call by TCRdb cannot be tested. Germline V gives CDR1 MDHEN, CDR2 SYDVKM. This CDR3 comprises 16 residues. CDR3 in amino acids: CASSRIGTGGRDTQYF.

The chain employs TRBV9 and TRBJ1-1. CDR1 and CDR2 (germline): SGDLS, YYNGEE. The CDR3 spans 13 residues. The CDR3 loop is CASSISVNTEAFF.

The genes are TRBV5-1 and TRBJ2-5; TCRdb selects TRBD1, and the lack of DNA leaves this call unchecked. Germline CDR1 reads SGHRS; CDR2 reads YFSETQ. There are 14 residues in the CDR3. CDR3 protein: CASSTRTGPETQYF.

The chain links TRBV5-1 to TRBJ2-7. The CDR3 has 13 amino acids. CDR1 is SGHRS, CDR2 YFSETQ, per germline. CDR3 loop: CASSLHSSYEQYF.

The rearrangement uses TRBV29-1 and TRBJ2-7; the TRBD1 assignment by TCRdb is unverifiable without DNA. CDR3 length equals 12 residues. Germline loops: CDR1 SQVTM, CDR2 ANQGSEA. CDR3 in amino acids: CSVEERGYEQYF.

This chain links TRBV5-1 with TRBJ2-7. The germline CDR1 and CDR2 sequences are SGHRS and YFSETQ. The CDR3 contains 15 residues. CDR3 in amino acids: CASSLVGGSPYEQYF.

The chain employs TRBV28 and TRBJ2-7. The CDR3 extends over 12 amino acids. Germline V gene data show CDR1 as MDHEN and CDR2 as SYDVKM. This chain's CDR3 is CATKREFYEQYF.